The clone carrying this TCR beta chain has more than one count but fewer than ten. CDR1 and CDR2 (germline): SEHNR, FQNEAQ (reference sequence). The CDR3 sequence is 16 residues long. The V and J ends lost 1 base and 0 bases respectively, with 9 bases between them. The data were obtained in a study of T-cell memory formation after mild COVID-19. TCRdb independently ran MiXCR on the 5' RACE reads; one entry per CDR3 protein. The data hold roughly 350,000 distinct CDR3 sequences, with around 28% observed a single time. V gene TRBV7-9 combines with J gene TRBJ2-2; D unclear. The sample was PBMCs or a T cell subset sorted from them (not recorded which). This receptor was taken from an adult woman who had mild COVID-19 (a few samples of this study predate the infection). Cell type and time point are not known. The CDR3 bases are TGTGCCAGCAGCTTAGTCAGGAGTCCGAACACCGGGGAGCTGTTTTTT. This codes for CASSLVRSPNTGELFF.